This entry lists 16 T cell receptor beta chains sequenced from one sample in a study of blood T cell repertoires in COVID-19. TCRdb keeps only in-frame clones here, not all; method: immunoSEQ multiplex PCR. The sample contains tens of thousands of clones, 88% of which appear only once. The source material was peripheral blood. These receptors all stem from a woman in her fifties or sixties with acute or convalescent COVID-19.

The rearrangement links TRBV6-5 to TRBJ1-5; D not certain. Between the trimmed V and J ends, which lost 6 bases and 0 bases, there was a span of 6 bases. Germline V CDR1 and CDR2: MNHEY, SVGAGI. The CDR3 has 13 residues. The DNA of the CDR3 is TGTGCCAGCAGGGACTATAGCAATCAGCCCCAGCATTTT. Its translation: CASRDYSNQPQHF.

This rearrangement joins TRBV6-2 or TRBV6-3 to TRBJ2-2, with D possibly TRBD2 on 6 matching bases. Germline V gene lookup returns CDR1 MNHEY and CDR2 SVGEGT. This CDR3 region has 20 residues. Trimming stripped 2 bases from V and 4 bases from J, with 26 bases between. CDR3 sequence: CASSYPTLGSSGSLTGELFF. The DNA of the CDR3 is TGTGCCAGCAGTTACCCAACCCTAGGCTCCAGCGGGTCGCTCACCGGGGAGCTGTTTTTT.

This chain links TRBV5-1 with TRBJ2-1; the match to TRBD2 covers 14 bases. V trimming: 3 bases; J trimming: 7 bases; junction bases outside the gene matches: 6. The germline gives CDR1 SGHRS, CDR2 YFSETQ. The CDR3 spans 16 residues. The CDR3 sequence is CASSWGLAGDTNEQFF. CDR3 nucleotide sequence: TGCGCCAGCAGCTGGGGACTAGCGGGAGATACGAATGAGCAGTTCTTC.

This CDR3 reads CASSLNPRTPGVSGELFF. The DNA for the CDR3 is TGCGCCAGCAGCTTGAACCCCAGGACACCGGGGGTTTCCGGGGAGCTGTTTTTT. The V gene is TRBV5-1, the J gene TRBJ2-2; tentatively, D is TRBD2 (6 bases). The CDR3 is 18 amino acids. Between the trimmed V and J ends, which lost 1 base and 6 bases, there was a span of 22 bases. Germline loops: CDR1 SGHRS, CDR2 YFSETQ.

This clone has only a few counts. The genes are TRBV18 and TRBJ2-7; 7 nucleotides match TRBD1. The J segment lost 4 bases and the V segment lost 1 base, leaving 4 bases of the junction unmatched. From germline, CDR1 is KGHSH and CDR2 LQKENI. The CDR3 consists of 14 residues. The CDR3 is CASSPRQGVYEQYV. The CDR3 bases are TGTGCCAGCTCACCACGGCAGGGGGTATACGAGCAGTACGTC.

The rearrangement uses TRBV5-8 and TRBJ2-7, with 8 bases fitting TRBD1. Germline CDR1 is SGHTS and CDR2 is YDEGEE. The CDR3 extends over 12 amino acids. The CDR3 DNA is TGTGCCAGCAGCTTGGGACAGGGGTCTACCCACGTC. This codes for CASSLGQGSTHV.

The V call is TRBV5-8, the J call TRBJ2-7, with 8 bases that match TRBD1. The CDR3 consists of 14 residues. Losses at the gene ends were 4 bases for V and 4 bases for J; bases not matched to a gene: 7. Germline CDR1 is SGHTS and CDR2 is YDEGEE. CDR3 coding DNA: TGTGCCAGCAGCCCTGACAGGGGCAGGTACGAGCAGTACGTC. As protein: CASSPDRGRYEQYV.

This clone showed up just a few times. V gene TRBV5-6 combines with J gene TRBJ2-7; 7 bases align to TRBD1. Germline lookup yields CDR1 SGHDT and CDR2 YYEEEE. Trimming took 3 bases from V and 5 from J; bases not matched to a gene: 14. The CDR3 runs 16 residues. In DNA, the CDR3 is TGTGCCAGCAGCTCAATTAGGGGGCCGGGCGGAAACGAGCAGTACGTC. This gives the protein CASSSIRGPGGNEQYV.

V gene TRBV5-4 combines with J gene TRBJ1-1; a weak D match, TRBD1 (5 bases). Trimming pared 7 bases from V and 1 base from J, leaving 11 bases between. Germline V lookup: CDR1 SGHNT, CDR2 YYREEE (reference sequence). This CDR3 is 13 amino acids long. CDR3 sequence reads: CASHGQGNTEAFF. In DNA, the CDR3 is TGTGCCAGCCACGGGCAGGGGAACACTGAAGCTTTCTTT. Full variable domain (remainder filled in from reference TRBV5-4 and TRBJ1-1): ETGVTQSPTHLIKTRGQQVTLRCSSQSGHNTVSWYQQALGQGPQFIFQYYREEENGRGNFPPRFSGLQFPNYSSELNVNALELDDSALYLCASHGQGNTEAFFGQGTRLTVV.

This chain links TRBV29-1 with TRBJ2-3, with D unclear. This CDR3 has 11 amino acids. The germline V gene encodes CDR1 SQVTM and CDR2 ANQGSEA. V lost 6 bases and J lost 5, with 9 bases in between. CDR3 in amino acids: CSVRPVDTQYF. In DNA form, the CDR3 reads TGCAGCGTCCGCCCGGTAGATACGCAGTATTTT.

This clone appeared once. The V and J genes are TRBV5-6 and TRBJ1-2; TRBD1 matches 7 bases. The CDR3 runs to 15 residues. CDR1 and CDR2 from the germline V gene are SGHDT and YYEEEE. The J segment lost 2 bases and the V segment lost 6 bases, leaving 10 bases of the junction unmatched. The CDR3 loop is CASTPLNRGNYGYTF. As DNA, the CDR3 is TGTGCCAGCACCCCCCTTAACAGGGGAAACTATGGCTACACCTTC. Full variable domain (missing parts from reference TRBV5-6 and TRBJ1-2): DAGVTQSPTHLIKTRGQQVTLRCSPKSGHDTVSWYQQALGQGPQFIFQYYEEEERQRGNFPDRFSGHQFPNYSSELNVNALLLGDSALYLCASTPLNRGNYGYTFGSGTRLTVV.

The CDR3, as DNA: TGCGCCAGCAGCCAAGACTCGACAGTCAATCAGCCCCAGCATTTT. Encoded protein: CASSQDSTVNQPQHF. The gene calls are TRBV4-1 and TRBJ1-5, with D possibly matching TRBD1 (5 bases). CDR1 and CDR2 (germline): MGHRA, YSYEKL. This CDR3 is 15 amino acids long. Trimming stripped 0 bases from V and 3 bases from J, with 9 bases between.

This clone was recorded only once. This rearrangement joins TRBV13 to TRBJ1-5, with a weak D call TRBD1 (6 bases). Germline V CDR1 and CDR2: PRHDT, FYEKMQ (reference sequence). The CDR3 has 14 residues. V was pared by 5 bases and J by 1 base, with 9 bases between. CDR3 in amino acids: CASSHQGSNQPQHF. The CDR3 bases are TGTGCCAGCAGCCACCAGGGGAGCAATCAGCCCCAGCATTTT. The full variable domain, in which reference TRBV13 and TRBJ1-5 provide the parts outside the CDR3, is AAGVIQSPRHLIKEKRETATLKCYPIPRHDTVYWYQQGPGQDPQFLISFYEKMQSDKGSIPDRFSAQQFSDYHSELNMSSLELGDSALYFCASSHQGSNQPQHFGDGTRLSIL.

J is TRBJ2-7 and V is TRBV7-4; TRBD2 aligns across 7 bases. CDR1 is SGHVT and CDR2 is SQSDAQ in the germline V gene. V lost 4 bases to trimming and J lost 2 bases; unmatched junction nucleotides: 8. The CDR3 spans 15 residues. The CDR3 sequence is CASSSTVRGAYEQYV. CDR3 in DNA: TGTGCCAGCAGCTCCACGGTCCGGGGGGCCTACGAGCAGTACGTC.

This sequence joins TRBV6-5 and TRBJ1-2, with 7 positions matching TRBD1. The CDR3 is 15 amino acids. The V and J ends lost 7 bases and 4 bases, in that order; junction bases with no gene match: 12. Germline CDR1 and CDR2: MNHEY and SVGAGI. The DNA for the CDR3 is TGTGCCAGCAATATAAGACAGGGATCACTCTATGGCTACACCTTC. This gives the protein CASNIRQGSLYGYTF.

The rearrangement uses TRBV2 and TRBJ1-5; 10 nucleotides agree with TRBD1. The germline gives CDR1 SNHLY, CDR2 FYNNEI. This CDR3 contains 18 residues. Trimming removed 6 bases from V and 4 bases from J; junction bases left unmatched: 15. This CDR3 is CASRKSGTGVLGNQPQHF. For the CDR3, the DNA is TGTGCCAGCAGGAAATCCGGGACAGGGGTTTTAGGAAATCAGCCCCAGCATTTT.